The clone carrying this T cell receptor beta chain has just a few counts. Its antigen is as yet unknown. This entry belongs to a study of cytomegalovirus exposure and HLA in healthy donors. Study-level findings and limits: Most observed TCR sequences were rare, whereas some public TCRs were detected in many donors.

The CDR3 consists of 17 residues. From germline, CDR1 is SGHTA and CDR2 FQGTGA. V lost 5 bases, J lost 0 bases, and 16 bases lay in between. Use of 60 Vbeta and 13 Jbeta primers characterized the PCR. Profiled with immunoSEQ multiplex PCR; TCRdb holds only in-frame clones, not every one. The sample has tens of thousands of clones; about 62% are singletons. Sequencing was carried out using PBMCs. The receptor was isolated from a man aged 25 to 40 in good health and CMV-seronegative. This chain connects TRBV7-3 to TRBJ2-2, with D possibly being TRBD2 (7 bases). The CDR3 sequence is CASSTRGGGTNTGELFF. The DNA of the CDR3 is TGTGCCAGCAGCACCCGGGGCGGGGGCACGAACACCGGGGAGCTGTTTTTT.